These T cell receptor beta chains were read from a single sample in a study of T-cell reconstitution after alpha-beta-depleted transplantation in children. TCRdb redid the calling of the PCR reads with MiXCR, one entry per CDR3 protein. The table includes about 980,000 distinct CDR3 sequences, roughly 29% detected once. Source: PBMCs, mostly from graft donor cells, taken 360 days after TCRalphabeta/CD19-depleted stem cell transplant. The receptor source for this set is a boy younger than two who had a stem cell transplant for SCID, so the T cells may come from the graft donor. CDR3s leave out the opening cysteine and the closing phenylalanine or tryptophan. Fields, in order: V gene, clone size, J gene, CDR3 protein. Only part of the rows carry a size: once, few, many, or a class if the clone is expanded.

TRBV24-1	few	TRBJ2-2	ATSDPGRSNTGELF
TRBV19	few	TRBJ1-4	ASSPAGSPSGEKLF
TRBV20-1	few	TRBJ2-7	SARPTGGWYEQY
TRBV5-1	few	TRBJ2-3	ASRGGTGYSTDTQY
TRBV29-1	many	TRBJ2-3	SVLGGPTTDTQY
TRBV4-3	.	TRBJ2-2	ASSQEMNTGELF
TRBV28	.	TRBJ2-3	ASRIGLAGVAQY
TRBV24-1	few	TRBJ1-4	ATSDSGTVFEKLF
TRBV7-6	.	TRBJ1-1	ASSLLGTPGWTEAF
TRBV20-1	.	TRBJ2-7	SATSDRGRVEQY
TRBV7-9	.	TRBJ1-1	ASSFPRTAVNTEAF
TRBV20-1	once	TRBJ1-5	SAQRTRHQPQH
TRBV20-1	few	TRBJ2-4	SATDRAAPQNIQY
TRBV7-6	.	TRBJ2-7	ASSSTDGGTYEQY
TRBV20-1	.	TRBJ2-5	SARDGLAGKQETQY
TRBV5-1	.	TRBJ1-1	ASSDPGQGHTEAF
TRBV28	.	TRBJ2-5	ASRDWTSGVFKQETQY
TRBV7-2	.	TRBJ2-1	ASSLVPLSYNEQF
TRBV11-2	.	TRBJ2-5	ASSSMGGQQETQY
TRBV12-3/TRBV12-4	.	TRBJ2-1	ASTQAASVYEQF
TRBV9	.	TRBJ2-7	ASSAGITYEQY
TRBV6-5	few	TRBJ1-2	ASSYSRLGTGGSGYGYT
TRBV12-3/TRBV12-4	few	TRBJ2-3	ASSMRQTISDTQY
TRBV6-5	.	TRBJ1-1	ASSYSRRYKGGGAF
TRBV7-8	few	TRBJ2-1	ASSHSGAGSYNEQF
TRBV7-2	.	TRBJ2-7	ASSLDNRPYEQY
TRBV5-1	few	TRBJ2-3	ASSLGLAGVPWADTQY
TRBV20-1	few	TRBJ2-7	SASTHNEQY
TRBV28	few	TRBJ2-3	ASLGGLVGTDTQY
TRBV6-5	.	TRBJ2-7	ASSYSVTSGEYEQY
TRBV12-3/TRBV12-4	.	TRBJ2-2	ASSPPGRRAGELF
TRBV7-8	few	TRBJ1-1	ASSWKVRAEAF
TRBV28	.	TRBJ1-5	ASSPDSYNQPQH
TRBV5-1	.	TRBJ2-7	ASSLGSLDSSYEQY
TRBV4-2	.	TRBJ2-7	ASSQDPRQGPYEQY
TRBV4-2	.	TRBJ2-1	ASSQDRGGLSYNEQF
TRBV7-9	.	TRBJ1-4	ASSQYPQANEKLF
TRBV29-1	.	TRBJ2-2	SVEVQGSGELF
TRBV20-1	.	TRBJ1-2	SAAPGEFYGYT
TRBV7-9	.	TRBJ1-2	ASSSGQGATGYT
TRBV6-5	.	TRBJ2-5	ASSYSYPWTGQTQY
TRBV20-1	few	TRBJ2-5	SARDGAMVAGGWETQY